What follows describes a single TCR beta chain. This likely comes from a read error, as the CDR3 has no conserved phenylalanine or tryptophan at its end. The sample belongs to a study of tumor-infiltrating lymphocytes in primary liver carcinoma. Study at large: Participating patients were men and women between 30 and 69 years old.

RNA and DNA were co-extracted from approximately 20-30 mg of unsorted bulk tissue. The patients carried chronic HBV infection and had received no treatment. Sampling of every tumor involved five separate regions. These included the tumor centre. Synthesis of TCR beta cDNA was carried out from 500 ng total RNA with a constant-region primer. Three nested multiplex PCR rounds, a slightly modified ARM-PCR method, built the TCR beta libraries. A single record per CDR3 protein comes from TCRdb applying MiXCR to the multiplex PCR reads. The sample includes approximately 110,000 distinct CDR3 sequences, 64% of them seen just once. This receptor was obtained from a woman aged 60-75 years with primary liver carcinoma and hepatitis B virus infection. Sequencing was performed on liver tumor tissue from sampling region 3. Subset defined: tumor region T3, left-lateral pole.

The CDR3 nucleotides are TGTGCCTGCAGCGCGACTAGCGGAGGCCAATACAGTGAGCAGTTCTTA. This codes for CACSATSGGQYSEQFL. V gene TRBV11-3 combines with J gene TRBJ2-1; 9 nucleotides agree with TRBD2. The CDR3 extends over 16 amino acids. Germline V gene data show CDR1 as SGHNT and CDR2 as YENEEA.